This TCR beta chain was sequenced during a study of response to subunit inactivated influenza vaccine. Study-level findings and limits: The authors suggested that every seasonal influenza vaccination recruits few new T cells.

This clonotype has a handful of counts. The antigen is not known. V lost 4 bases, J lost 0 bases, and 11 bases lay in between. This CDR3 contains 16 residues. In germline, CDR1 is SGHRS, CDR2 YFSETQ. TCRdb reanalysed the RT-PCR reads using MiXCR and keeps one entry per CDR3 protein. The profile shows roughly 570,000 distinct CDR3 sequences, 13% of them singletons. The chain joins TRBV5-1 to TRBJ2-6, with D maybe TRBD1 (6 bases). Source: PBMCs from blood, taken about 6 weeks after vaccination. The receptor's source is a middle-aged man who received an inactivated influenza vaccine. CDR3 residues: CASSQDSHSGANVLTF. The CDR3 coding sequence is TGCGCCAGCAGCCAGGACAGTCACTCTGGGGCCAACGTCCTGACTTTC.